Described below is a single T cell receptor beta chain sequence and its context. What it recognizes is unknown. The entry originates in a study of identical twins. Regarding the study as a whole: Twins shared beta out-of-frame sequences in excess, but this excess was weaker.

It was template switching that added a universal primer site, and there were unique molecular identifiers on the cDNA. TCRdb ran MiXCR on the 5' RACE reads and lists one entry per CDR3 protein. Here the sample spans just under 650,000 distinct CDR3 sequences, just over 7% being singletons. CDR3 length equals 13 residues. After removal of 5 bases from V and 4 bases from J, the junction contained 5 bases not matched to a gene. The same sample was also studied in work on yellow fever vaccine responses in identical twins.

The TCR comes from a woman in her late teens or twenties in good health. The chain has TRBV12-3 or TRBV12-4 and TRBJ2-7, with 7 bases aligning to TRBD1. Sequenced sample: PBMCs. The CDR3 loop is CASSDRVEYEQYF. The CDR3 DNA reads TGTGCCAGCAGTGACAGGGTGGAGTACGAGCAGTACTTC.